Sequencing of this T cell receptor (beta chain) was carried out in a study of shared clonotypes between healthy human individuals. V dropped 4 bases and J dropped 9; count of bases not matched to a gene: 16. CDR3 length: 18 residues. Germline V gene lookup returns CDR1 SQVTM and CDR2 ANQGSEA. The table came from immunoSEQ multiplex PCR; TCRdb's copy has only in-frame clones and leaves some out. The top ten hold 10% of the sample, which has about 330,000 clones, 74% seen once. Sequencing used memory CD4+ T cells sorted from blood. The sample's subset: CD45RA-negative fraction. This TCR derives from a man aged 25-45 years in good health. The chain recombines TRBV29-1 with TRBJ2-1, with 15 bases that match TRBD2. CDR3 sequence: CSVAGLGLAGGLDPEQFF. The DNA of the CDR3 is TGCAGCGTTGCGGGTTTGGGACTAGCGGGAGGCCTCGATCCTGAGCAGTTCTTC.